Below, 13 T cell receptor beta chains from the same sample are listed, as sequenced in a study of OX40 agonist ivuxolimab in advanced cancers. Using immunoSEQ multiplex PCR, the repertoire was profiled, and TCRdb retains in-frame clones only, with some absent. The sample yields 100,000 or so clones, about 96% seen once. Specimen: CD4+ or CD8+ T cells sorted from blood, collected in a trial of the OX40 agonist ivuxolimab. The receptors shown here come from an adult with an advanced solid tumor such as melanoma, head and neck, liver or kidney cancer.

The chain is built from TRBV29-1 and TRBJ1-2; 10 positions agree with TRBD1. CDR3 length: 13 residues. With V trimmed by 7 bases and J by 1 base, 3 bases remained unmatched. From germline, CDR1 is SQVTM and CDR2 ANQGSEA. Here the CDR3 DNA reads TGCAGCGGGGGGACAGGGGATAACTATGGCTACACCTTC. Translation: CSGGTGDNYGYTF.

The rearrangement uses TRBV9 and TRBJ2-3; D is ambiguous. The V end lost 0 bases, the J end lost 3 bases, and 5 bases lay between the germline ends. CDR1 SGDLS and CDR2 YYNGEE come from the germline V gene. The CDR3 is made up of 13 amino acids. The CDR3 loop is CASSVVGTDTQYF. DNA of the CDR3: TGTGCCAGCAGCGTAGTGGGGACAGATACGCAGTATTTT.

This clone appeared a single time. V usage is TRBV7-8 and J usage is TRBJ1-6; no reliable D call. The CDR3 sequence is 18 residues long. V was cut by 1 base and J by 0 bases, with 13 bases left in between. Germline V CDR1 and CDR2: SGHVS, FQNEAQ. The CDR3 loop is CASSLGGVLSSYNSPLHF. In nucleotides, the CDR3 is TGTGCCAGCAGCTTAGGCGGGGTATTGAGCTCCTATAATTCACCCCTCCACTTT.

This clone was observed a single time. The J gene is TRBJ2-5, the V gene TRBV7-9, with 7 bases fitting TRBD1. Trimming at V came to 3 bases and at J to 5 bases, leaving 9 bases not matched to a gene. The CDR3 extends over 15 amino acids. The V gene's germline CDR1 is SEHNR and CDR2 FQNEAQ (reference sequence). CDR3 residues: CASSLNEGAVETQYF. Here the CDR3 DNA reads TGTGCCAGCAGCTTGAATGAGGGGGCGGTGGAGACCCAGTACTTC. The full variable domain, its missing parts supplied by reference TRBV7-9 and TRBJ2-5, is DTGVSQNPRHKITKRGQNVTFRCDPISEHNRLYWYRQTLGQGPEFLTYFQNEAQLEKSRLLSDRFSAERPKGSFSTLEIQRTEQGDSAMYLCASSLNEGAVETQYFGPGTRLLVL.

This sequence joins TRBV5-1 and TRBJ1-5; no clear D gene. The CDR3 spans 15 residues. Trimming pared 0 bases from V and 5 bases from J, leaving 12 bases between. The V gene's germline CDR1 is SGHRS and CDR2 YFSETQ. The CDR3 DNA reads as TGCGCCAGCAGCTTGGTAGGTGGCACACATCAGCCCCAGCATTTT. It translates to CASSLVGGTHQPQHF.

The V and J genes are TRBV13 and TRBJ2-7, with TRBD2 matching 7 bases. Germline loops: CDR1 PRHDT, CDR2 FYEKMQ (reference sequence). Trimming took 5 bases from V and 0 from J; bases not matched to a gene: 7. There are 15 residues in the CDR3. The DNA of the CDR3 is TGTGCCAGCAGCGCTCCGGGACTACACTCCTACGAGCAGTACTTC. Translating gives CASSAPGLHSYEQYF.

V gene TRBV15 combines with J gene TRBJ1-5, with a tentative D call TRBD1 (5 bases). V shed 8 bases and J shed 1 base, with 6 bases lying between them. This CDR3 is 12 amino acids long. Per germline, CDR1 LNHNV and CDR2 YYDKDF (reference sequence). The CDR3 loop reads CATGDSNQPQHF. The CDR3 DNA reads TGTGCCACCGGGGACAGCAATCAGCCCCAGCATTTT.

This sequence joins TRBV9 and TRBJ1-2, with 8 bases matching TRBD1. The CDR3 contains 14 residues. Germline values: CDR1 SGDLS, CDR2 YYNGEE. J was trimmed by 3 bases and V by 3 bases; bases with no gene match: 4. CDR3: CASSAEDRDYGYTF. The CDR3 DNA sequence: TGTGCCAGCAGCGCCGAGGACAGGGACTATGGCTACACCTTC.

The V gene is TRBV7-9, the J gene TRBJ2-1; weak D call: TRBD1 (6 bases). Trimming took 3 bases from V and 5 from J, leaving 14 bases between them. CDR3 size: 15 residues. Germline V gives CDR1 SEHNR, CDR2 FQNEAQ (reference sequence). In DNA, the CDR3 is TGTGCCAGCAGCTTTAGTCTGAACAGGGACAATGAGCAGTTCTTC. Its translation: CASSFSLNRDNEQFF.

The chain is built from TRBV6-1 and TRBJ1-1; 11 nucleotides line up with TRBD1. The CDR3 sequence is 14 residues long. With 1 base clipped from V and 9 bases from J, the junction kept 4 bases outside the gene matches. The germline CDR1 and CDR2 sequences are MNHNS and SASEGT. CDR3 protein: CASSEGDRGSQAFF. Here the CDR3 DNA reads TGTGCCAGCAGTGAAGGGGACAGGGGGTCTCAAGCTTTCTTT.

The rearrangement uses TRBV13 and TRBJ1-2; D possibly corresponds to TRBD1 (5 bases). The CDR3 is made up of 17 amino acids. Germline assignment: CDR1 PRHDT and CDR2 FYEKMQ (reference sequence). Trimming left V 4 bases short and J 4 bases short, with 22 bases between. This CDR3 is CASSSSSGTRYPYGYTF. The CDR3 nucleotides are TGTGCCAGCAGCTCCTCCTCCGGGACCCGCTATCCCTATGGCTACACCTTC.

The V call is TRBV5-1, the J call TRBJ2-1, with D possibly matching TRBD1 (6 bases). The CDR3 has 14 residues. Germline CDR1 is SGHRS and CDR2 is YFSETQ. Trimming shortened V by 4 bases and J by 5 bases, and 13 bases separated the two germline ends. CDR3 loop: CASSIRTDHNEQFF. CDR3 in DNA: TGCGCCAGCAGCATTAGGACAGATCACAATGAGCAGTTCTTC.

The J gene is TRBJ2-1, the V gene TRBV7-3; D could derive from TRBD1 or TRBD2 (5 bases each). Germline V gene data show CDR1 as SGHTA and CDR2 as FQGTGA. There are 17 residues in the CDR3. V lost 0 bases and J lost 3, with 15 bases in between. CDR3 nucleotides: TGTGCCAGCAGCTTAACCCCCGGGACGCCCAACTACAATGAGCAGTTCTTC. Translated, it gives CASSLTPGTPNYNEQFF.